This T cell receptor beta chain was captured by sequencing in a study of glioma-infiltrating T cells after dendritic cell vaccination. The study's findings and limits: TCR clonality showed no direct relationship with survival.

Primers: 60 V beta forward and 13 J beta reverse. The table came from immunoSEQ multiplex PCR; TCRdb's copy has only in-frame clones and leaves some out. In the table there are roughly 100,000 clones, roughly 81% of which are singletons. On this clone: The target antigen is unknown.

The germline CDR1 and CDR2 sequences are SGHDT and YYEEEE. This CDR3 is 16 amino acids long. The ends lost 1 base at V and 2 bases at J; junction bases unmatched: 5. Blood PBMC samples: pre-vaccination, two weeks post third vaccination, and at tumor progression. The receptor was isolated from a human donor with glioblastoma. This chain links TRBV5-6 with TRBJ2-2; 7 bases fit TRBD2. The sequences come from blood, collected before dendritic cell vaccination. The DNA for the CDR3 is TGTGCCAGCAGCTTGATAAGCGGGGTCAACACCGGGGAGCTGTTTTTT. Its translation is CASSLISGVNTGELFF.